These 2 T cell receptor beta chains came from one sample sequenced in a study of T cell changes during pregnancy in multiple sclerosis. Sequencing used immunoSEQ multiplex PCR; TCRdb keeps in-frame clones, though not all of them. The data hold some 70,000 clones, with approximately 90% observed a single time. This sample comprised peripheral blood, obtained before pregnancy. The origin of the receptors is a female donor with multiple sclerosis, enrolled in a pregnancy study.

The chain recombines TRBV19 with TRBJ2-2, with D unclear. CDR3 size: 15 residues. Trimming shortened V by 7 bases and J by 0 bases, and 12 bases separated the two germline ends. Germline-derived CDR1 and CDR2 are LNHDA and SQIVND (reference sequence). Here the CDR3 DNA reads TGTGCCAGTACCACCTGGGCGTCGAACACCGGGGAGCTGTTTTTT. It is translated as CASTTWASNTGELFF.

The chain couples TRBV5-6 to TRBJ2-3; 7 nucleotides agree with TRBD2. CDR1 SGHDT and CDR2 YYEEEE come from the germline V gene. With V trimmed by 0 bases and J by 1 base, 5 bases remained unmatched. The CDR3 extends over 16 amino acids. The CDR3 coding sequence is TGTGCCAGCAGCTTGGGAGGCGGGGGAGGCACAGATACGCAGTATTTT. Translating gives CASSLGGGGGTDTQYF. Full variable domain (remainder filled in from reference TRBV5-6 and TRBJ2-3): DAGVTQSPTHLIKTRGQQVTLRCSPKSGHDTVSWYQQALGQGPQFIFQYYEEEERQRGNFPDRFSGHQFPNYSSELNVNALLLGDSALYLCASSLGGGGGTDTQYFGPGTRLTVL.